These 7 T cell receptor beta chains came from one sample sequenced in a study of T cell responses to AZD1222 COVID-19 vaccine. Sequencing used immunoSEQ multiplex PCR; TCRdb keeps in-frame clones, though not all of them. Found here are more than 150,000 clones, 90% of them singletons; the top ten hold 1.8%. Sample: peripheral blood, taken on day 0 of AZD1222 vaccination. Every receptor here comes from an adult in good health.

The chain uses TRBV21-1 and TRBJ2-7; the table's D call, TRBD1, has no DNA check behind it. TRBV21-1 is described as a pseudogene. CDR3 size: 12 residues. The CDR3 region has the DNA TGTGCCAGCATTGGCAGGGGGCCCGAGCAGTACTTC. Its translation is CASIGRGPEQYF.

The V gene is TRBV2, the J gene TRBJ2-7, with D possibly matching TRBD1 (6 bases). The V end was cut by 4 bases, the J end by 3 bases, with 10 bases between. CDR1 is SNHLY and CDR2 is FYNNEI in the germline V gene. The CDR3 length is 13 residues. CDR3: CASSVDRNYEQYF. For the CDR3, the DNA is TGTGCCAGCAGTGTCGACAGGAACTACGAGCAGTACTTC. Combining the CDR3 with reference TRBV2 and TRBJ2-7 gives the whole variable domain EPEVTQTPSHQVTQMGQEVILRCVPISNHLYFYWYRQILGQKVEFLVSFYNNEISEKSEIFDDQFSVERPDGSNFTLKIRSTKLEDSAMYFCASSVDRNYEQYFGPGTRLTVT.

The gene calls are TRBV10-3 and TRBJ2-7; D is unclear. CDR1 is ENHRY, CDR2 SYGVKD, per germline. V was trimmed by 3 bases and J by 1 base, leaving 1 base between them. This CDR3 has 11 amino acids. Written as DNA, the CDR3 is TGTGCCATCAGTGATTCCTACGAGCAGTACTTC. Residues: CAISDSYEQYF.

The rearrangement links TRBV29-1 to TRBJ2-5; 9 bases agree with TRBD2. The CDR3 sequence is 14 residues long. CDR1 is SQVTM, CDR2 ANQGSEA, per germline. V gave up 3 bases and J gave up 3 bases; unmatched junction bases: 5. Written as DNA, the CDR3 is TGCAGCGTTGAGTTAGCGGGAGAGGAAGAGACCCAGTACTTC. Amino acid sequence: CSVELAGEEETQYF.

The CDR3 coding sequence is TGCGCCAGCAGCCAAGAAGCACTACAAAATGAGCAGTTCTTC. Its translation is CASSQEALQNEQFF. The chain combines TRBV4-3 with TRBJ2-1; no reliable D call. V lost 0 bases and J 7 bases, leaving 10 bases between the germline ends. Per germline, CDR1 LGHNA and CDR2 YSLEER. The CDR3 runs 14 residues.

The chain is built from TRBV28 and TRBJ2-7; 9 bases line up with TRBD2. The V gene end was trimmed by 7 bases and the J gene end by 3 bases; junction bases not matched to a gene: 4. CDR1 and CDR2 from the germline V gene are MDHEN and SYDVKM. The CDR3 covers 13 residues. CDR3 sequence: CASTAGGDYEQYF. In DNA form, the CDR3 reads TGTGCCAGCACAGCGGGAGGCGACTACGAGCAGTACTTC.

The chain recombines TRBV7-8 with TRBJ1-1; possible D gene TRBD1, 6 bases. This CDR3 spans 16 amino acids. V was trimmed by 1 base and J by 2 bases, leaving 14 bases between them. Germline CDR1 reads SGHVS; CDR2 reads FQNEAQ. The CDR3: CASSLVGAGVNTEAFF. The CDR3 bases are TGTGCCAGCAGCTTAGTCGGGGCAGGGGTTAACACTGAAGCTTTCTTT.